A single sample gave rise to the 21 T cell receptor beta chains below, sequenced in a study of blood T cell repertoires in COVID-19. TCRdb's copy holds only in-frame clones and misses some; the assay was immunoSEQ multiplex PCR. This sample has over 100,000 clones, with 84% found just once. The sample comprised peripheral blood. The receptors shown here come from a man aged 35 to 55 with active or convalescent COVID-19.

This rearrangement joins TRBV3-1 (or the pseudogene TRBV3-2) to TRBJ2-2, with TRBD2 matching 7 bases. Trimming removed 1 base from V and 4 bases from J; junction bases left unmatched: 6. CDR1 is LGHDT, CDR2 YNNKEL, per germline (reference sequence). The length of the CDR3 is 16 residues. The CDR3 region has the DNA TGTGCCAGCAGCCAAGGGCGGGGACTATCCACCGGGGAGCTGTTTTTT. This translates into CASSQGRGLSTGELFF.

The J gene is TRBJ1-3, the V gene TRBV7-2, with D perhaps matching TRBD1 (6 bases). V was pared by 5 bases and J by 0 bases, with 14 bases between. CDR1 SGHTA and CDR2 FQGNSA come from the germline V gene. This CDR3 comprises 16 residues. The CDR3 DNA reads as TGTGCCAGCAGCCCATCCGGGACACACTCTGGAAACACCATATATTTT. This encodes CASSPSGTHSGNTIYF.

The chain combines TRBV18 with TRBJ2-6; D remains ambiguous. Per the germline V gene, CDR1 is KGHSH and CDR2 is LQKENI. Trimming cost V 4 bases and J 0 bases, with 19 bases left between them. The CDR3 is made up of 19 amino acids. The CDR3 loop reads CASSQEPGFQNSGANVLTF. As DNA, the CDR3 is TGTGCCAGCTCACAGGAACCCGGGTTCCAGAACTCTGGGGCCAACGTCCTGACTTTC.

The chain employs TRBV2 and TRBJ2-1, with D possibly TRBD2 on 6 matching bases. CDR1 SNHLY and CDR2 FYNNEI come from the germline V gene. The CDR3 has 13 amino acids. The V end was cut by 1 base, the J end by 7 bases, with 8 bases between. CDR3 amino acids: CASSEGGVNEQFF. CDR3 nucleotide sequence: TGTGCCAGCAGTGAAGGCGGGGTAAATGAGCAGTTCTTC. Looking up the rest from reference TRBV2 and TRBJ2-1 gives the full variable domain: EPEVTQTPSHQVTQMGQEVILRCVPISNHLYFYWYRQILGQKVEFLVSFYNNEISEKSEIFDDQFSVERPDGSNFTLKIRSTKLEDSAMYFCASSEGGVNEQFFGPGTRLTVL.

This clone was recorded a few times. The chain carries TRBV12-5 and TRBJ2-7, with D possibly matching TRBD2 (6 bases). V was shortened by 1 base and J by 2 bases, with 9 bases between the two germline ends. The CDR3 is made up of 14 amino acids. Germline values: CDR1 LGHNT, CDR2 FRNRAP. This chain's CDR3 is CASGLETGAYEQYF. As DNA, the CDR3 is TGTGCTAGTGGTTTGGAGACGGGGGCCTACGAGCAGTACTTC.

This chain joins TRBV5-8 and TRBJ2-3; 9 nucleotides line up with TRBD1. V was clipped by 4 bases and J by 3 bases; unmatched bases: 6. From germline, CDR1 is SGHTS and CDR2 YDEGEE. CDR3 length: 15 residues. The CDR3 sequence is CASSPGDRVTDTQYF. The CDR3, as DNA: TGTGCCAGCAGCCCGGGGGACAGGGTAACAGATACGCAGTATTTT.

V is TRBV7-9 and J is TRBJ1-4; 9 bases are shared with TRBD1. The germline V gene has CDR1 SEHNR and CDR2 FQNEAQ (reference sequence). Trimming took 1 base from V and 7 from J; bases not matched to a gene: 4. The CDR3 contains 15 residues. CDR3 loop: CASSLDVTGGEKLFF. In DNA form, the CDR3 reads TGTGCCAGCAGCTTAGACGTGACAGGGGGTGAAAAACTGTTTTTT.

The chain couples TRBV27 to TRBJ2-7; TRBD1 aligns across 9 bases. V lost 3 bases, J lost 3 bases, and 6 bases stayed unmatched. CDR1 is MNHEY, CDR2 SMNVEV, per germline (reference sequence). The CDR3 is 15 residues long. The CDR3 is CASSFRDRAGYEQYF. In DNA form, the CDR3 reads TGTGCCAGCAGTTTCCGGGACAGGGCGGGCTACGAGCAGTACTTC.

This clone was counted a few times. Other DNA sequences of this sample code for an identical CDR3. The rearrangement joins TRBV20-1 to TRBJ2-7; D not resolved. Trimming left V 3 bases short and J 5 bases short, with 8 bases between. Germline assignment: CDR1 DFQATT and CDR2 SNEGSKA (reference sequence). The CDR3 covers 11 residues. The CDR3 loop is CSARSGHEQYF. The DNA for the CDR3 is TGCAGTGCTAGGTCGGGTCACGAGCAGTACTTC.

This sequence joins TRBV14 and TRBJ2-1; tentatively, D is TRBD1 (6 bases). Germline CDR1 is SGHDN and CDR2 is FVKESK. Trimming cost V 3 bases and J 4 bases, with 10 bases left between them. The CDR3 runs to 14 residues. CDR3 nucleotide sequence: TGTGCCAGCAGCCATCTGGACAGATACAATGAGCAGTTCTTC. The encoded protein is CASSHLDRYNEQFF.

This sequence joins TRBV11-2 and TRBJ2-3; maybe TRBD1 (6 bases). The germline V gene has CDR1 SGHAT and CDR2 FQNNGV. Trimming removed 2 bases at V and 3 bases at J, with 9 bases between. The CDR3 covers 14 residues. This chain's CDR3 is CASSLRQVTDTQYF. Written as DNA, the CDR3 is TGTGCCAGCAGCTTAAGACAGGTAACAGATACGCAGTATTTT.

This chain uses TRBV6-5 with TRBJ2-5; 8 bases match TRBD2. The CDR3 has 14 amino acids. CDR1 MNHEY and CDR2 SVGAGI come from the germline V gene. V was pared by 2 bases and J by 5 bases, with 4 bases of the junction left unmatched. As DNA, the CDR3 is TGTGCCAGCAGTTACAGCGGGGGCGTTGAGACCCAGTACTTC. Amino acid sequence: CASSYSGGVETQYF.

The rearrangement uses TRBV6-5 and TRBJ2-5; 7 nucleotides align to TRBD1. Germline CDR1 MNHEY, CDR2 SVGAGI. Trimming at V came to 6 bases and at J to 7 bases, leaving 14 bases not matched to a gene. This CDR3 region has 15 residues. CDR3 bases: TGTGCCAGCAGAGACCCGACAGGGATGGGTGGGACCCAGTACTTC. Translating it yields CASRDPTGMGGTQYF.

The chain links TRBV6-5 to TRBJ2-7; 11 nucleotides line up with TRBD1. Losses at the gene ends were 2 bases for V and 6 bases for J; bases not matched to a gene: 9. Germline CDR1 and CDR2: MNHEY and SVGAGI. The CDR3 consists of 16 residues. The DNA of the CDR3 is TGTGCCAGCAGTTACGGGGACAGGGGGTTACCTTTCGAGCAGTACTTC. Amino acid sequence: CASSYGDRGLPFEQYF.

The chain carries TRBV10-3 and TRBJ2-5; 9 bases are a match to TRBD2. Germline lookup yields CDR1 ENHRY and CDR2 SYGVKD. J gave up 9 bases and V 3 bases, and 5 bases lay outside the gene matches. The CDR3 is 13 amino acids. The CDR3 sequence: CAISDSGGAAQYF. In DNA, the CDR3 is TGTGCCATCAGTGATAGCGGGGGCGCGGCCCAGTACTTC.

V gene TRBV5-1 combines with J gene TRBJ2-3; tentatively, D is TRBD2 (6 bases). Germline V gives CDR1 SGHRS, CDR2 YFSETQ. The V end was cut by 9 bases, the J end by 7 bases, with 18 bases between. The CDR3 is 13 amino acids. CDR3 loop: CATNPGDDHTQYF. CDR3 in DNA: TGCGCCACTAATCCGGGGGACGATCATACGCAGTATTTT.

The J gene is TRBJ2-1, the V gene TRBV3-1 (or the pseudogene TRBV3-2); the match to TRBD2 covers 10 bases. Germline loops: CDR1 LGHDT, CDR2 YNNKEL (reference sequence). The CDR3 spans 16 residues. The V segment lost 5 bases and the J segment 1 base; nucleotides outside the gene matches: 5. The CDR3 DNA reads TGTGCCAGCAGCTTACGGACTAGCGGTTCCTACAATGAGCAGTTCTTC. Translated: CASSLRTSGSYNEQFF.

V usage is TRBV7-9 and J usage is TRBJ1-3, with 12 bases fitting TRBD1. CDR3 length: 16 residues. Germline CDR1 is SEHNR and CDR2 is FQNEAQ (reference sequence). Trimming took 6 bases from V and 1 from J; bases not matched to a gene: 4. CDR3 residues: CASRGTGGGSGNTIYF. In DNA form, the CDR3 reads TGTGCCAGCAGAGGGACAGGGGGCGGGTCTGGAAACACCATATATTTT.

This clone occurred a few times. This chain joins TRBV11-2 and TRBJ1-6, with D possibly matching TRBD1 (6 bases). Germline CDR1 SGHAT, CDR2 FQNNGV. CDR3 length equals 15 residues. Trimming removed 2 bases at V and 10 bases at J, with 15 bases between. CDR3: CASSLKGGAGSPLHF. The CDR3 nucleotides read TGTGCCAGCAGCTTAAAAGGGGGGGCGGGATCACCCCTCCACTTT.

V is TRBV30 and J is TRBJ2-7; 7 positions match TRBD1. The germline V gene encodes CDR1 GTSNPN and CDR2 SVGIG (reference sequence). V was clipped by 3 bases and J by 3 bases; unmatched bases: 17. CDR3 size: 17 residues. The CDR3 protein is CAWRARTTGTVSYEQYF. CDR3 DNA: TGTGCCTGGAGAGCGAGAACAACCGGGACAGTTAGCTACGAGCAGTACTTC. Supplemented by reference TRBV30 and TRBJ2-7, the full variable domain reads SQTIHQWPATLVQPVGSPLSLECTVEGTSNPNLYWYRQAAGRGLQLLFYSVGIGQISSEVPQNLSASRPQDRQFILSSKKLLLSDSGFYLCAWRARTTGTVSYEQYFGPGTRLTVT.

This clone was counted a few times. The chain recombines TRBV11-1 with TRBJ2-1; 9 positions match TRBD2. The germline V gene encodes CDR1 SGHAT and CDR2 FQDESV (reference sequence). The CDR3 spans 15 residues. Trimming at V came to 1 base and at J to 7 bases, leaving 5 bases not matched to a gene. CDR3: CASSLVAGGRNEQFF. In nucleotides, the CDR3 is TGTGCCAGCAGCTTAGTTGCGGGGGGGCGGAATGAGCAGTTCTTC.